A selection of T cell receptor beta chains follows, all from one sample in a study of CD8+ T cells in alopecia areata. Using immunoSEQ multiplex PCR, the repertoire was profiled, and TCRdb retains in-frame clones only, with some absent. The sample has roughly 250,000 clones; around 67% are singletons. The sample was CD4+ T cells sorted from blood, taken at week 0. These receptors were obtained from a human donor with alopecia areata. CDR3s include the opening cysteine and the closing phenylalanine or tryptophan. The order of the fields is V gene, clone size, J gene, D gene, CDR3 protein, CDR3 DNA. The D gene is left open where the match is weak. Only part of the rows carry a size: once, few, many, or a class if the clone is expanded.

V gene: TRBV30
clone size: .
J gene: TRBJ1-2
D gene: TRBD1
CDR3 protein: CAWSRGGGGYTF
CDR3 DNA: TGTGCCTGGAGCAGGGGGGGCGGCGGCTACACCTTC

V gene: TRBV10-3
clone size: .
J gene: TRBJ1-1
D gene: TRBD1
CDR3 protein: CAISDPFRTGGRTEAFF
CDR3 DNA: TGTGCCATCAGTGACCCTTTTAGGACAGGGGGCAGGACTGAAGCTTTCTTT

V gene: TRBV19
clone size: .
J gene: TRBJ2-5
D gene: .
CDR3 protein: CASSMVRGETQYF
CDR3 DNA: TGTGCCAGTAGTATGGTACGGGGGGAGACCCAGTACTTC

V gene: TRBV15
clone size: once
J gene: TRBJ1-5
D gene: .
CDR3 protein: CATSRALGSNQPQHF
CDR3 DNA: TGTGCCACCAGCAGAGCCCTTGGTAGCAATCAGCCCCAGCATTTT

V gene: TRBV29-1
clone size: few
J gene: TRBJ2-5
D gene: .
CDR3 protein: CSVDGGETQYF
CDR3 DNA: TGCAGCGTTGACGGGGGAGAGACCCAGTACTTC

V gene: TRBV7-9
clone size: few
J gene: TRBJ2-5
D gene: .
CDR3 protein: CASSPKPGGAFETQYF
CDR3 DNA: TGTGCCAGCAGCCCCAAGCCTGGGGGGGCCTTCGAGACCCAGTACTTC

V gene: TRBV30
clone size: .
J gene: TRBJ2-3
D gene: .
CDR3 protein: CAWSAGVADTQYF
CDR3 DNA: TGTGCCTGGAGTGCAGGGGTGGCAGATACGCAGTATTTT

V gene: TRBV6-5
clone size: .
J gene: TRBJ1-4
D gene: .
CDR3 protein: CASSNLGGKLFF
CDR3 DNA: TGTGCCAGCAGCAATCTGGGGGGGAAACTGTTTTTT

V gene: TRBV15
clone size: .
J gene: TRBJ1-3
D gene: TRBD1
CDR3 protein: CATSRGGQGRGTIYF
CDR3 DNA: TGTGCCACCAGCAGAGGCGGACAGGGCCGGGGCACCATATATTTT

V gene: TRBV5-1
clone size: .
J gene: TRBJ2-3
D gene: TRBD1
CDR3 protein: CASSLDRGPDTQYF
CDR3 DNA: TGCGCCAGCAGCTTGGACAGGGGGCCAGATACGCAGTATTTT

V gene: TRBV29-1
clone size: .
J gene: TRBJ2-7
D gene: TRBD1
CDR3 protein: CSVETGETYEQYF
CDR3 DNA: TGCAGCGTTGAGACAGGGGAAACCTACGAGCAGTACTTC

V gene: TRBV6-5
clone size: .
J gene: TRBJ2-1
D gene: .
CDR3 protein: CASSPIRAFNEQFF
CDR3 DNA: TGTGCCAGCAGTCCCATCCGGGCCTTCAATGAGCAGTTCTTC

V gene: TRBV20-1
clone size: .
J gene: TRBJ2-2
D gene: .
CDR3 protein: CSARGPGELFF
CDR3 DNA: TGCAGTGCTAGAGGACCCGGGGAGCTGTTTTTT

V gene: TRBV10-3
clone size: .
J gene: TRBJ2-6
D gene: .
CDR3 protein: CAISDGGSGANVLTF
CDR3 DNA: TGTGCCATCAGTGATGGGGGAAGTGGGGCCAACGTCCTGACTTTC

V gene: TRBV2
clone size: few
J gene: TRBJ2-7
D gene: TRBD2
CDR3 protein: CASSGLAGAPYEQYF
CDR3 DNA: TGTGCCAGCAGCGGACTAGCGGGGGCCCCCTACGAGCAGTACTTC

V gene: TRBV7-9
clone size: .
J gene: TRBJ1-1
D gene: .
CDR3 protein: CASSFSIQGETEAFF
CDR3 DNA: TGTGCCAGCAGCTTCTCCATCCAGGGTGAAACTGAAGCTTTCTTT

V gene: TRBV6-5
clone size: .
J gene: TRBJ1-2
D gene: TRBD1
CDR3 protein: CASSSGQVYGYTF
CDR3 DNA: TGTGCCAGCAGCAGCGGACAGGTTTATGGCTACACCTTC

V gene: TRBV4-1
clone size: .
J gene: TRBJ1-2
D gene: TRBD1
CDR3 protein: CASSQGDRVAGYTF
CDR3 DNA: TGCGCCAGCAGCCAAGGGGACAGGGTGGCTGGCTACACCTTC

V gene: TRBV5-4
clone size: .
J gene: TRBJ2-6
D gene: .
CDR3 protein: CASSSYRQSGANVLTF
CDR3 DNA: TGTGCCAGCAGCTCTTACAGGCAATCTGGGGCCAACGTCCTGACTTTC

V gene: TRBV9
clone size: .
J gene: TRBJ2-3
D gene: .
CDR3 protein: CASSVGSAQTTDTQYF
CDR3 DNA: TGTGCCAGCAGCGTAGGGAGCGCTCAAACCACAGATACGCAGTATTTT

V gene: TRBV6-6
clone size: .
J gene: TRBJ2-3
D gene: .
CDR3 protein: CASRFNRDTQYF
CDR3 DNA: TGTGCCAGCAGGTTCAACAGGGATACGCAGTATTTT

V gene: TRBV7-2
clone size: .
J gene: TRBJ2-7
D gene: .
CDR3 protein: CASSLDRFNYKEQYF
CDR3 DNA: TGTGCCAGCAGCTTAGATCGGTTCAATTACAAGGAGCAGTACTTC

V gene: TRBV5-4
clone size: .
J gene: TRBJ2-5
D gene: .
CDR3 protein: CASSLEAGRAVRETQYF
CDR3 DNA: TGTGCCAGCAGCTTGGAGGCGGGCAGGGCGGTTCGAGAGACCCAGTACTTC

V gene: TRBV27
clone size: .
J gene: TRBJ2-2
D gene: .
CDR3 protein: CASSSPADHGELFF
CDR3 DNA: TGTGCCAGCAGTTCGCCAGCGGACCACGGGGAGCTGTTTTTT

V gene: TRBV7-6
clone size: .
J gene: TRBJ2-7
D gene: TRBD1
CDR3 protein: CASSPENRGYEQYF
CDR3 DNA: TGTGCCAGCAGCCCAGAAAACAGGGGCTACGAGCAGTACTTC

V gene: TRBV7-8
clone size: .
J gene: TRBJ1-1
D gene: .
CDR3 protein: CASSYLQGLTEAFF
CDR3 DNA: TGTGCCAGCAGCTACCTTCAGGGTCTTACTGAAGCTTTCTTT

V gene: TRBV7-8
clone size: .
J gene: TRBJ1-6
D gene: .
CDR3 protein: CASRDITGYDSPLHF
CDR3 DNA: TGTGCCAGCAGAGATATCACCGGGTATGATTCACCCCTCCACTTT

V gene: TRBV23-1
clone size: few
J gene: TRBJ2-1
D gene: .
CDR3 protein: CASSQQLQQFF
CDR3 DNA: TGCGCCAGCAGTCAACAGCTACAGCAGTTCTTC

V gene: TRBV29-1
clone size: .
J gene: TRBJ2-7
D gene: .
CDR3 protein: CSVEDGGQSYEQYF
CDR3 DNA: TGCAGCGTTGAAGATGGTGGACAGTCCTACGAGCAGTACTTC

V gene: TRBV2
clone size: .
J gene: TRBJ2-7
D gene: .
CDR3 protein: CASHNSYEQYF
CDR3 DNA: TGTGCCAGCCACAACTCCTACGAGCAGTACTTC

V gene: TRBV14
clone size: few
J gene: TRBJ1-6
D gene: TRBD1
CDR3 protein: CASSPGTGYSPLHF
CDR3 DNA: TGTGCCAGCAGCCCGGGGACAGGGTATTCACCCCTCCACTTT

V gene: TRBV20-1
clone size: few
J gene: TRBJ2-7
D gene: .
CDR3 protein: CSADRPGEQYF
CDR3 DNA: TGCAGTGCCGACCGTCCGGGGGAGCAGTACTTC